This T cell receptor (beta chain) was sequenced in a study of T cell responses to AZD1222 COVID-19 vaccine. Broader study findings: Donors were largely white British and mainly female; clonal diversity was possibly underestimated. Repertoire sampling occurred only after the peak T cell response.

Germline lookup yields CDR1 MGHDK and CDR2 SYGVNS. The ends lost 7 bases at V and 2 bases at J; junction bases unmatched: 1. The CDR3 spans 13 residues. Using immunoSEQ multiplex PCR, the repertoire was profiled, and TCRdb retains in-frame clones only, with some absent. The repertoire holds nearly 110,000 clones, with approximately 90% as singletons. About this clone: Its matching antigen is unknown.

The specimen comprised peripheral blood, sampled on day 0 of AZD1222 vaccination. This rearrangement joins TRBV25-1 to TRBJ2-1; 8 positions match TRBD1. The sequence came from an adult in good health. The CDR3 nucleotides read TGTGCCAGCACGACAGGGGCCTACAATGAGCAGTTCTTC. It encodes CASTTGAYNEQFF.